These T cell receptor beta chains were read from a single sample in a study of T-cell reconstitution after alpha-beta-depleted transplantation in children. TCRdb independently ran MiXCR on the PCR reads; one entry per CDR3 protein. The sample yields 70,000 or so distinct CDR3 sequences, under 13% seen once. The sequences come from PBMCs, collected before TCRalphabeta/CD19-depleted stem cell transplant. The receptors originated from a boy between 10 and 17 years old with acute myeloid leukemia, due to receive a stem cell transplant. Each CDR3 is given with its conserved first and last residue. The order of the fields is V gene, clone size, J gene, D gene, CDR3 protein, CDR3 DNA. D genes are given only for firm matches. Not every row has a clone size; where given, it reads once, few, many or a size class.

V gene: TRBV4-1; clone size: many; J gene: TRBJ2-5; D gene: TRBD2; CDR3 protein: CASSPSGGRAETQYF; CDR3 DNA: TGCGCCAGCAGCCCTAGCGGGGGGCGCGCGGAGACCCAGTACTTC
V gene: TRBV4-3; clone size: -; J gene: TRBJ2-1; D gene: TRBD2; CDR3 protein: CASSQDRTSGFSYNEQFF; CDR3 DNA: TGCGCCAGCAGCCAAGATCGGACTAGCGGGTTCTCCTACAATGAGCAGTTCTTC
V gene: TRBV6-5; clone size: many; J gene: TRBJ1-1; D gene: -; CDR3 protein: CASSARATNTEAFF; CDR3 DNA: TGTGCCAGCAGCGCCCGGGCCACGAACACTGAAGCTTTCTTT
V gene: TRBV14; clone size: many; J gene: TRBJ2-5; D gene: -; CDR3 protein: CASSHGQPQETQYF; CDR3 DNA: TGTGCCAGCAGCCACGGACAGCCACAAGAGACCCAGTACTTC
V gene: TRBV9; clone size: many; J gene: TRBJ2-3; D gene: TRBD2; CDR3 protein: CASTGTSGSGSFTDTQYF; CDR3 DNA: TGTGCCAGCACCGGGACTAGCGGAAGTGGTTCGTTCACAGATACGCAGTATTTT
V gene: TRBV5-6; clone size: many; J gene: TRBJ2-2; D gene: -; CDR3 protein: CASSRDIHTGELFF; CDR3 DNA: TGTGCCAGCAGTCGGGACATTCACACCGGGGAGCTGTTTTTT
V gene: TRBV3-1; clone size: many; J gene: TRBJ2-3; D gene: TRBD2; CDR3 protein: CASSQVPGGGADTQYF; CDR3 DNA: TGTGCCAGCAGCCAAGTTCCGGGAGGGGGGGCAGATACGCAGTATTTT
V gene: TRBV7-9; clone size: many; J gene: TRBJ2-2; D gene: TRBD2; CDR3 protein: CASSLSGREQLFF; CDR3 DNA: TGTGCCAGCAGCCTCTCGGGGAGGGAGCAGCTGTTTTTT
V gene: TRBV20-1; clone size: many; J gene: TRBJ2-7; D gene: TRBD2; CDR3 protein: CSASLAGGTEQYF; CDR3 DNA: TGCAGTGCTAGTTTAGCGGGAGGGACCGAGCAGTACTTC
V gene: TRBV24-1; clone size: many; J gene: TRBJ2-2; D gene: TRBD1; CDR3 protein: CATSGIDRANGELFF; CDR3 DNA: TGTGCCACCAGTGGGATTGACAGGGCTAATGGGGAGCTGTTTTTT
V gene: TRBV5-4; clone size: many; J gene: TRBJ2-1; D gene: -; CDR3 protein: CASSFGGARLGNEQFF; CDR3 DNA: TGTGCCAGCAGCTTTGGAGGGGCGCGTCTTGGGAATGAGCAGTTCTTC
V gene: TRBV28; clone size: many; J gene: TRBJ2-6; D gene: -; CDR3 protein: CASGRQGGSGANVLTF; CDR3 DNA: TGTGCCAGTGGGAGACAGGGAGGTTCTGGGGCCAACGTCCTGACTTTC
V gene: TRBV20-1; clone size: many; J gene: TRBJ1-2; D gene: -; CDR3 protein: CSASRYPAGIPSGGYTF; CDR3 DNA: TGCAGTGCTAGTAGGTATCCGGCAGGGATTCCGTCCGGTGGCTACACCTTC
V gene: TRBV5-1; clone size: -; J gene: TRBJ2-5; D gene: -; CDR3 protein: CASSLASAFRETQYF; CDR3 DNA: TGCGCCAGCAGCTTGGCCTCCGCTTTTCGGGAGACCCAGTACTTC
V gene: TRBV27; clone size: many; J gene: TRBJ1-1; D gene: TRBD1; CDR3 protein: CASSFTGGFEAFF; CDR3 DNA: TGTGCCAGCAGTTTCACAGGGGGATTTGAAGCTTTCTTT
V gene: TRBV11-3; clone size: many; J gene: TRBJ2-7; D gene: -; CDR3 protein: CASSPDLRDIVYEQYF; CDR3 DNA: TGTGCCAGCAGCCCAGATCTCCGGGACATAGTCTACGAGCAGTACTTC
V gene: TRBV6-2/TRBV6-3; clone size: -; J gene: TRBJ2-7; D gene: TRBD2; CDR3 protein: CASSYSGSGRVYEQYF; CDR3 DNA: TGTGCCAGCAGTTACTCGGGTAGCGGGAGAGTTTACGAGCAGTACTTC
V gene: TRBV6-5; clone size: many; J gene: TRBJ1-1; D gene: -; CDR3 protein: CASSYPPEAFF; CDR3 DNA: TGTGCCAGCAGTTACCCCCCTGAAGCTTTCTTT
V gene: TRBV5-1; clone size: many; J gene: TRBJ2-5; D gene: -; CDR3 protein: CASRGQAGRETQYF; CDR3 DNA: TGCGCCAGCAGAGGACAGGCGGGGAGAGAGACCCAGTACTTC
V gene: TRBV6-5; clone size: many; J gene: TRBJ2-3; D gene: TRBD1; CDR3 protein: CASSPGQGGWTDTQYF; CDR3 DNA: TGTGCCAGCAGTCCGGGACAGGGAGGGTGGACAGATACGCAGTATTTT
V gene: TRBV12-3/TRBV12-4; clone size: many; J gene: TRBJ2-7; D gene: TRBD2; CDR3 protein: CASSSIGLAQYF; CDR3 DNA: TGTGCCAGCAGTTCGATAGGACTAGCACAGTACTTC
V gene: TRBV29-1; clone size: many; J gene: TRBJ1-6; D gene: TRBD1; CDR3 protein: CSVLTGVGNSPLHF; CDR3 DNA: TGCAGCGTTCTGACAGGGGTCGGCAATTCACCCCTCCACTTT
V gene: TRBV11-3; clone size: many; J gene: TRBJ1-1; D gene: -; CDR3 protein: CASSLGVGNTEAFF; CDR3 DNA: TGTGCCAGCAGTTTAGGAGTGGGGAACACTGAAGCTTTCTTT
V gene: TRBV12-3/TRBV12-4; clone size: many; J gene: TRBJ2-3; D gene: TRBD2; CDR3 protein: CASRRLAGGPTPTDTQYF; CDR3 DNA: TGTGCCAGCAGGCGACTAGCGGGAGGGCCGACGCCCACAGATACGCAGTATTTT
V gene: TRBV29-1; clone size: -; J gene: TRBJ2-5; D gene: -; CDR3 protein: CSVEVGRVETQYF; CDR3 DNA: TGCAGCGTTGAAGTAGGGCGTGTAGAGACCCAGTACTTC
V gene: TRBV20-1; clone size: many; J gene: TRBJ1-5; D gene: -; CDR3 protein: CSARAGGRFGNQPQHF; CDR3 DNA: TGCAGTGCTAGGGCTGGGGGCAGGTTCGGCAATCAGCCCCAGCATTTT
V gene: TRBV6-1; clone size: many; J gene: TRBJ1-4; D gene: -; CDR3 protein: CASRSWAERNEKLFF; CDR3 DNA: TGTGCCAGCAGAAGCTGGGCAGAGCGGAATGAAAAACTGTTTTTT
V gene: TRBV20-1; clone size: many; J gene: TRBJ2-2; D gene: TRBD2; CDR3 protein: CSARDRRGGPVTPNTGELFF; CDR3 DNA: TGCAGTGCTAGAGATCGTCGGGGGGGCCCTGTAACGCCGAACACCGGGGAGCTGTTTTTT
V gene: TRBV5-1; clone size: once; J gene: TRBJ2-7; D gene: TRBD2; CDR3 protein: CASSLVASGGYEQYF; CDR3 DNA: TGCGCCAGCAGCTTGGTCGCTAGCGGGGGCTACGAGCAGTACTTC
V gene: TRBV12-3/TRBV12-4; clone size: many; J gene: TRBJ1-2; D gene: -; CDR3 protein: CASTPDRVYGYTF; CDR3 DNA: TGTGCCAGCACTCCGGACAGAGTCTATGGCTACACCTTC
V gene: TRBV4-3; clone size: many; J gene: TRBJ1-5; D gene: -; CDR3 protein: CASSQALEALSNQPQHF; CDR3 DNA: TGCGCCAGCAGCCAAGCGTTGGAGGCCCTCAGCAATCAGCCCCAGCATTTT
V gene: TRBV5-1; clone size: many; J gene: TRBJ2-6; D gene: -; CDR3 protein: CASSFSNGFAEANVLTF; CDR3 DNA: TGCGCCAGCAGCTTCTCCAACGGGTTTGCGGAGGCCAACGTCCTGACTTTC
V gene: TRBV25-1; clone size: many; J gene: TRBJ2-4; D gene: -; CDR3 protein: CASISRVTVDIQYF; CDR3 DNA: TGTGCCAGCATCTCCAGAGTGACGGTGGACATTCAGTACTTC
V gene: TRBV7-9; clone size: many; J gene: TRBJ2-7; D gene: TRBD2; CDR3 protein: CASSFGSGTRDEQYF; CDR3 DNA: TGTGCCAGCAGCTTTGGAAGCGGGACTCGGGACGAGCAGTACTTC
V gene: TRBV6-5; clone size: many; J gene: TRBJ2-5; D gene: -; CDR3 protein: CASAKRTEYQETQYF; CDR3 DNA: TGTGCCAGCGCAAAAAGGACAGAGTACCAAGAGACCCAGTACTTC
V gene: TRBV2; clone size: many; J gene: TRBJ1-5; D gene: -; CDR3 protein: CASRRGTGGDQPQHF; CDR3 DNA: TGTGCCAGCAGGAGGGGAACGGGGGGGGATCAGCCCCAGCATTTT
V gene: TRBV19; clone size: -; J gene: TRBJ1-5; D gene: TRBD1; CDR3 protein: CASGLDRGSQPQHF; CDR3 DNA: TGTGCCAGTGGGCTGGACAGGGGGAGCCAGCCCCAGCATTTT
V gene: TRBV20-1; clone size: many; J gene: TRBJ2-1; D gene: TRBD2; CDR3 protein: CSASGTSGAYNEQFF; CDR3 DNA: TGCAGTGCCTCCGGGACTAGCGGGGCCTACAATGAGCAGTTCTTC
V gene: TRBV11-2; clone size: -; J gene: TRBJ2-2; D gene: TRBD2; CDR3 protein: CASSAGSGGAGTGELFF; CDR3 DNA: TGTGCCAGCAGCGCCGGTAGCGGGGGGGCTGGGACCGGGGAGCTGTTTTTT
V gene: TRBV12-3/TRBV12-4; clone size: many; J gene: TRBJ2-3; D gene: -; CDR3 protein: CASSLAGTSTDTQYF; CDR3 DNA: TGTGCCAGCAGTTTAGCGGGGACTAGCACAGATACGCAGTATTTT
V gene: TRBV5-8; clone size: medium-sized; J gene: TRBJ1-1; D gene: TRBD1; CDR3 protein: CASSYRGRGSTEAFF; CDR3 DNA: TGTGCCAGCAGTTACAGGGGGCGCGGGAGCACTGAAGCTTTCTTT
V gene: TRBV12-3/TRBV12-4; clone size: few; J gene: TRBJ2-2; D gene: TRBD2; CDR3 protein: CTCSYYRPGGSWNTGELFF; CDR3 DNA: TGTACCTGCAGCTATTACAGACCGGGAGGCAGCTGGAACACCGGGGAGCTGTTTTTT
V gene: TRBV27; clone size: many; J gene: TRBJ1-4; D gene: -; CDR3 protein: CASANRGRGSSEKLFF; CDR3 DNA: TGTGCCAGCGCAAATAGGGGCAGGGGAAGTTCAGAAAAACTGTTTTTT
V gene: TRBV6-2/TRBV6-3; clone size: many; J gene: TRBJ1-1; D gene: -; CDR3 protein: CASSYEGFTEAFF; CDR3 DNA: TGTGCCAGCAGTTACGAGGGGTTCACTGAAGCTTTCTTT
V gene: TRBV28; clone size: many; J gene: TRBJ2-2; D gene: TRBD2; CDR3 protein: CASSLRGKTSRTGELFF; CDR3 DNA: TGTGCCAGCAGTTTAAGAGGGAAGACTAGCCGTACCGGGGAGCTGTTTTTT
V gene: TRBV28; clone size: many; J gene: TRBJ2-1; D gene: -; CDR3 protein: CASSRGLRVMNEQFF; CDR3 DNA: TGTGCCAGCAGCCGAGGTTTGCGGGTGATGAATGAGCAGTTCTTC
V gene: TRBV28; clone size: many; J gene: TRBJ2-3; D gene: TRBD1; CDR3 protein: CASCRTGDDTQYF; CDR3 DNA: TGTGCCAGTTGTAGGACAGGGGATGATACGCAGTATTTT
V gene: TRBV11-2; clone size: many; J gene: TRBJ1-5; D gene: -; CDR3 protein: CASSEGEGSNQPQHF; CDR3 DNA: TGTGCCAGCAGCGAAGGGGAGGGCAGCAATCAGCCCCAGCATTTT